A selection of T cell receptor beta chains follows, all from one sample in a study of T cell responses to AZD1222 COVID-19 vaccine. TCRdb's copy holds only in-frame clones and misses some; the assay was immunoSEQ multiplex PCR. The sample lists under 200,000 clones; around nine tenths were seen once. The material was peripheral blood, obtained 28 days after the second dose of the MenACWY control vaccine. These receptors originate from an adult who received the MenACWY meningococcal vaccine as a control. CDR3s include the opening cysteine and the closing phenylalanine or tryptophan. Each record gives: V gene, D gene, J gene, CDR3 protein, CDR3 DNA. A D gene is named only where the DNA matches it firmly.

V gene: TRBV13
D gene: .
J gene: TRBJ2-2
CDR3 protein: CASSLVGDHGELFF
CDR3 DNA: TGTGCCAGCAGCTTGGTCGGGGATCACGGGGAGCTGTTTTTT

V gene: TRBV19
D gene: .
J gene: TRBJ1-2
CDR3 protein: CASNTPQGHYGYTF
CDR3 DNA: TGTGCCAGTAATACCCCACAGGGCCACTATGGCTACACCTTC

V gene: TRBV20-1
D gene: .
J gene: TRBJ2-2
CDR3 protein: CSASPVSGELFF
CDR3 DNA: TGCAGTGCTAGTCCCGTTTCCGGGGAGCTGTTTTTT

V gene: TRBV11-3
D gene: TRBD1
J gene: TRBJ2-7
CDR3 protein: CASSPARTGNEQYF
CDR3 DNA: TGTGCCAGCAGCCCCGCGCGGACAGGGAACGAGCAGTACTTC

V gene: TRBV6-5
D gene: .
J gene: TRBJ1-2
CDR3 protein: CASSSGGGGSYGYTF
CDR3 DNA: TGTGCCAGCAGTTCAGGAGGGGGAGGGTCCTATGGCTACACCTTC

V gene: TRBV5-4
D gene: .
J gene: TRBJ2-7
CDR3 protein: CASSLAGGEQYF
CDR3 DNA: TGTGCCAGCAGCCTGGCAGGCGGCGAGCAGTACTTC

V gene: TRBV6-2/TRBV6-3
D gene: TRBD1
J gene: TRBJ1-3
CDR3 protein: CASSADRRSSGNTIYF
CDR3 DNA: TGTGCCAGCAGTGCGGACAGGCGGAGCTCTGGAAACACCATATATTTT

V gene: TRBV9
D gene: .
J gene: TRBJ1-5
CDR3 protein: CASSGSPYNQPQHF
CDR3 DNA: TGTGCCAGCAGCGGAAGTCCCTACAATCAGCCCCAGCATTTT

V gene: TRBV3-1/TRBV3-2
D gene: .
J gene: TRBJ2-3
CDR3 protein: CASSQGGWSTDTQYF
CDR3 DNA: TGTGCCAGCAGCCAAGGGGGGTGGTCCACAGATACGCAGTATTTT

V gene: TRBV7-2
D gene: TRBD2
J gene: TRBJ2-1
CDR3 protein: CASSPWTSGSGEQFF
CDR3 DNA: TGTGCCAGCAGCCCGTGGACTAGCGGGAGTGGTGAGCAGTTCTTC

V gene: TRBV4-1
D gene: .
J gene: TRBJ2-7
CDR3 protein: CASSSSSGNRRTDFYEQYF
CDR3 DNA: TGCGCCAGCAGTTCGAGTAGCGGAAACCGCCGCACCGACTTTTACGAGCAGTACTTC

V gene: TRBV19
D gene: .
J gene: TRBJ2-2
CDR3 protein: CASSPPWVAGELFF
CDR3 DNA: TGTGCCAGTAGTCCTCCATGGGTGGCCGGGGAGCTGTTTTTT

V gene: TRBV6-5
D gene: .
J gene: TRBJ1-4
CDR3 protein: CASSRTDPNEKLFF
CDR3 DNA: TGTGCCAGCAGTCGGACAGACCCTAATGAAAAACTGTTTTTT

V gene: TRBV5-1
D gene: .
J gene: TRBJ2-7
CDR3 protein: CASSRDGDYEQYF
CDR3 DNA: TGCGCCAGCAGTCGGGACGGTGACTACGAGCAGTACTTC

V gene: TRBV6-5
D gene: .
J gene: TRBJ1-1
CDR3 protein: CASSYPEGEAFF
CDR3 DNA: TGTGCCAGCAGTTACCCCGAGGGGGAAGCTTTCTTT

V gene: TRBV6-2/TRBV6-3
D gene: .
J gene: TRBJ1-1
CDR3 protein: CASSYSEGVVTEAFF
CDR3 DNA: TGTGCCAGCAGTTACTCGGAGGGGGTGGTTACTGAAGCTTTCTTT

V gene: TRBV7-9
D gene: .
J gene: TRBJ1-4
CDR3 protein: CASSLGGPFNEKLFF
CDR3 DNA: TGTGCCAGCAGCTTAGGGGGGCCGTTTAATGAAAAACTGTTTTTT

V gene: TRBV6-5
D gene: .
J gene: TRBJ1-1
CDR3 protein: CAALRALNTEAFF
CDR3 DNA: TGTGCCGCACTCAGGGCCCTGAACACTGAAGCTTTCTTT

V gene: TRBV9
D gene: .
J gene: TRBJ1-2
CDR3 protein: CASSGSSYGYTF
CDR3 DNA: TGTGCCAGCAGCGGAAGCAGCTATGGCTACACCTTC

V gene: TRBV7-2
D gene: .
J gene: TRBJ2-1
CDR3 protein: CASSLRVAPYEQFF
CDR3 DNA: TGTGCCAGCAGCTTAAGGGTAGCTCCGTATGAGCAGTTCTTC

V gene: TRBV27
D gene: .
J gene: TRBJ1-1
CDR3 protein: CASSHDGGTTEAFF
CDR3 DNA: TGTGCCAGCAGCCACGACGGCGGAACGACTGAAGCTTTCTTT

V gene: TRBV23-1
D gene: .
J gene: TRBJ1-5
CDR3 protein: CASSHPTNQPQHF
CDR3 DNA: TGCGCCAGCAGTCATCCCACCAATCAGCCCCAGCATTTT

V gene: TRBV7-6
D gene: TRBD2
J gene: TRBJ2-2
CDR3 protein: CASSFTGTSGVEELFF
CDR3 DNA: TGTGCCAGCAGCTTTACTGGGACTAGCGGGGTTGAGGAGCTGTTTTTT

V gene: TRBV30
D gene: .
J gene: TRBJ1-6
CDR3 protein: CAWRVWGRIYNSPLHF
CDR3 DNA: TGTGCCTGGAGGGTCTGGGGGCGAATTTATAATTCACCCCTCCACTTT

V gene: TRBV7-2
D gene: TRBD2
J gene: TRBJ2-7
CDR3 protein: CASSLTSASSYEQYF
CDR3 DNA: TGTGCCAGCAGCCTGACTAGCGCGAGCTCCTACGAGCAGTACTTC